Shown below are 7 T cell receptor beta chains from a single sample sequenced in a study of blood T cell repertoires in COVID-19. Sequencing used immunoSEQ multiplex PCR; TCRdb keeps in-frame clones, though not all of them. The sample records about 310,000 clones, approximately 81% being singletons. Sequencing was carried out using PBMCs or T cells enriched from blood (not recorded which). These TCRs come from a woman in her twenties or thirties who had been exposed to COVID-19.

The chain carries TRBV5-5 and TRBJ2-1, with D perhaps matching TRBD1 (5 bases). Trimming left V 2 bases short and J 10 bases short, with 19 bases between. Per germline, CDR1 SGHKS and CDR2 YYEKEE (reference sequence). The CDR3 extends over 15 amino acids. Here the CDR3 reads CASSLRAGSRGEQFF. CDR3 DNA sequence: TGTGCCAGCAGCTTACGGGCCGGATCAAGGGGAGAGCAGTTCTTC.

The chain uses TRBV4-1 and TRBJ1-5, with unresolved D. V lost 0 bases to trimming and J lost 9 bases, with 15 bases between them. The CDR3 is 15 amino acids. Germline V gene sequence: CDR1 MGHRA, CDR2 YSYEKL. The CDR3: CASSQELQAQWPQHF. The CDR3 nucleotides are TGCGCCAGCAGCCAAGAGTTGCAGGCTCAGTGGCCCCAGCATTTT.

The V and J genes are TRBV5-4 and TRBJ1-4, with D hard to call. The germline V gene has CDR1 SGHNT and CDR2 YYREEE (reference sequence). The CDR3 contains 15 residues. V shed 0 bases and J shed 4 bases, with 10 bases lying between them. CDR3 in DNA: TGTGCCAGCAGCTTGGCCGGACTGAGTAATGAAAAACTGTTTTTT. Protein product: CASSLAGLSNEKLFF.

This chain connects TRBV7-2 to TRBJ2-3; D ambiguous. The length of the CDR3 is 15 residues. The V end was cut by 1 base, the J end by 1 base, with 9 bases between. Germline CDR1 and CDR2: SGHTA and FQGNSA. The CDR3 here is CASSLDWARTDTQYF. The CDR3 DNA reads TGTGCCAGCAGCTTAGACTGGGCCCGCACAGATACGCAGTATTTT.

This chain links TRBV5-6 with TRBJ1-5; D is unresolved. CDR1 SGHDT and CDR2 YYEEEE come from the germline V gene. With 1 base removed from V and 16 bases from J, the gap between germline ends came to 21 bases. CDR3 length: 14 residues. CDR3 protein: CASSLNGGGGNKHF. In DNA form, the CDR3 reads TGTGCCAGCAGCTTGAATGGAGGCGGAGGGAACAAACATTTT.

This sequence joins TRBV5-1 and TRBJ1-6; tentative D call: TRBD1 (6 bases). Trimming removed 4 bases from V and 7 bases from J, with 9 bases in between. The CDR3 sequence is 13 residues long. The germline CDR1 and CDR2 sequences are SGHRS and YFSETQ. The CDR3 sequence: CASSARGNSPLHF. The CDR3 DNA follows: TGCGCCAGCAGCGCCAGGGGAAATTCACCCCTCCACTTT.

The rearrangement uses TRBV20-1 and TRBJ2-1; D unclear. Trimming took off 5 bases at V and 4 bases at J, with 6 bases between the two ends. The germline V gene encodes CDR1 DFQATT and CDR2 SNEGSKA (reference sequence). CDR3 size: 11 residues. Here the CDR3 DNA reads TGCAGTGCTGACAATTACAATGAGCAGTTCTTC. This codes for CSADNYNEQFF.